This TCR beta chain was identified in a study of B cell selection in AIRE deficiency. Study-wide findings and caveats: Only about 9.3% of some 3,300 shared Treg sequences were patient-specific; 31.6% healthy-specific. Tconv and Treg cells from AIRE-deficient patients resembled healthy donors in TCRBV usage, CDR3 length and diversity.

Conventional CD4 T cells were sorted as CD4+CD127+ cells. About this clone: Antigen unknown.

Using immunoSEQ multiplex PCR, the repertoire was profiled, and TCRdb retains in-frame clones only, with some absent. This table has tens of thousands of clones, roughly 97% appearing once. The CDR3 is 14 amino acids. Germline CDR1 is SQVTM and CDR2 is ANQGSEA. The V end lost 1 base, the J end lost 1 base, and 8 bases lay between the germline ends. The source material was conventional CD4+ T cells sorted from PBMCs. The chain recombines TRBV29-1 with TRBJ2-4, with D unclear. The receptor was derived from a human donor with AIRE deficiency. CDR3 protein: CSVEARLAKNIQYF. The CDR3 DNA reads as TGCAGCGTTGAAGCCAGGTTGGCCAAAAACATTCAGTACTTC. Combining the CDR3 with reference TRBV29-1 and TRBJ2-4 gives the whole variable domain SAVISQKPSRDICQRGTSLTIQCQVDSQVTMMFWYRQQPGQSLTLIATANQGSEATYESGFVIDKFPISRPNLTFSTLTVSNMSPEDSSIYLCSVEARLAKNIQYFGAGTRLSVL.